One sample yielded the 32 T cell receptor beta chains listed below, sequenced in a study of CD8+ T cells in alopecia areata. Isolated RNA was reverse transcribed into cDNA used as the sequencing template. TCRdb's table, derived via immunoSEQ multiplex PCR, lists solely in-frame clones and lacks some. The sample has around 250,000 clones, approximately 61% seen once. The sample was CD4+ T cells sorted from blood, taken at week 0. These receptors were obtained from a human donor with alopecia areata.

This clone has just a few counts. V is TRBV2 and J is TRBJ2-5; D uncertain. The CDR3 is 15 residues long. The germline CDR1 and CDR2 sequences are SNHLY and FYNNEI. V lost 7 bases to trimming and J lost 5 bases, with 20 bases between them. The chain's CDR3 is CASMSLYLLRETQYF. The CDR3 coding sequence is TGTGCCAGCATGTCACTATACCTATTGCGGGAGACCCAGTACTTC.

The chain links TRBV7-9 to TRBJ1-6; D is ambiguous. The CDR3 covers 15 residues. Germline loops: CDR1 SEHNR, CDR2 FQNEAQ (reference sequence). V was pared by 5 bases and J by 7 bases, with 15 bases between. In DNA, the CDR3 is TGTGCCAGCAGCCTCGCCAGCCCCCTGAATTCACCCCTCCACTTT. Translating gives CASSLASPLNSPLHF.

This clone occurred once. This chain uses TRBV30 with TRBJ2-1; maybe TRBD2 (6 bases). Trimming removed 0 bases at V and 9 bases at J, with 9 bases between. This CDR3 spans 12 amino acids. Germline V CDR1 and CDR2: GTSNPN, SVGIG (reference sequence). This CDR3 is CAWSVLGLEQFF. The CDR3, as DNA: TGTGCCTGGAGTGTCTTGGGACTTGAGCAGTTCTTC.

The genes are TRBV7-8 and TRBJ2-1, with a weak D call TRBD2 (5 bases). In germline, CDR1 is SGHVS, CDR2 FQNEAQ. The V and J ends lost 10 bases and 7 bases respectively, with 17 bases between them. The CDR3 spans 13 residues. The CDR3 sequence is CAIKAASENEQFF. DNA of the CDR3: TGTGCCATCAAAGCGGCCTCGGAGAATGAGCAGTTCTTC.

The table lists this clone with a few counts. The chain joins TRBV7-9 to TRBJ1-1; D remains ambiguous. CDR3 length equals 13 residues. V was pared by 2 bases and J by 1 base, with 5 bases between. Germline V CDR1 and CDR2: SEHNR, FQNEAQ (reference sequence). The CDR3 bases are TGTGCCAGCAGCTTATCAGGGAACACTGAAGCTTTCTTT. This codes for CASSLSGNTEAFF.

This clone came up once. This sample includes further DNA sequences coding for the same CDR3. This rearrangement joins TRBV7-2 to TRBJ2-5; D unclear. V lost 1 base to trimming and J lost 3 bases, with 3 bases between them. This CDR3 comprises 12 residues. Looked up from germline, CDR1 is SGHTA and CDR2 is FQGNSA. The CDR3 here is CASSLGEETQYF. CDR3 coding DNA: TGTGCCAGCAGCTTAGGGGAAGAGACCCAGTACTTC. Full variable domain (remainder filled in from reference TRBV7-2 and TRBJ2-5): GAGVSQSPSNKVTEKGKDVELRCDPISGHTALYWYRQSLGQGLEFLIYFQGNSAPDKSGLPSDRFSAERTGGSVSTLTIQRTQQEDSAVYLCASSLGEETQYFGPGTRLLVL.

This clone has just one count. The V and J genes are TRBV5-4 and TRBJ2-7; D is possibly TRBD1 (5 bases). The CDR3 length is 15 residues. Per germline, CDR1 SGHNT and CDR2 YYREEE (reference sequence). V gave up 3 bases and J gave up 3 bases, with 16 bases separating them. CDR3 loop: CASSSEVQTVYEQYF. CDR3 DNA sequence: TGTGCCAGCAGCTCCGAAGTACAGACAGTCTACGAGCAGTACTTC.

CDR3 in DNA: TGCGCCAGCAGCCCGGAGTCACTGCACCAAGAGACCCAGTACTTC. It translates to CASSPESLHQETQYF. This chain joins TRBV5-1 and TRBJ2-5; the D is unclear. V lost 4 bases and J lost 0, with 13 bases in between. CDR3 size: 15 residues. Germline V gene sequence: CDR1 SGHRS, CDR2 YFSETQ.

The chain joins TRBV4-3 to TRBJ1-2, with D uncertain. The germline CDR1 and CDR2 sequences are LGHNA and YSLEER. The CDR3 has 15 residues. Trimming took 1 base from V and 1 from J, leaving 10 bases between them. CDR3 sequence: CASSQVNSINYGYTF. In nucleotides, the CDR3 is TGCGCCAGCAGCCAAGTCAACAGCATTAACTATGGCTACACCTTC.

The CDR3 is CAISESPNNYGYTF. CDR3 DNA: TGTGCCATCAGTGAGTCGCCCAACAACTATGGCTACACCTTC. V gene TRBV10-3 combines with J gene TRBJ1-2, with D uncertain. Germline CDR1 is ENHRY and CDR2 is SYGVKD. CDR3 length equals 14 residues. V was pared by 0 bases and J by 2 bases, with 7 bases between.

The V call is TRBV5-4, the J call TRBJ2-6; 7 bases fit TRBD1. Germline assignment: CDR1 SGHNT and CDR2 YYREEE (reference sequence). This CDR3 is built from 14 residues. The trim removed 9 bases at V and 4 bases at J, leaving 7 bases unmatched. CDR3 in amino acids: CAIDRADGANVLTF. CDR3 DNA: TGTGCCATAGACAGGGCGGACGGGGCCAACGTCCTGACTTTC.

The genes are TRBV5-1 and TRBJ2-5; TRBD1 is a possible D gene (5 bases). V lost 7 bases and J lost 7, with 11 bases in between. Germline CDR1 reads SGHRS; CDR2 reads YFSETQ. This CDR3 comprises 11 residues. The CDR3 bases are TGCGCCAGCTCCAGGGAAGGGACCCAGTACTTC. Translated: CASSREGTQYF.

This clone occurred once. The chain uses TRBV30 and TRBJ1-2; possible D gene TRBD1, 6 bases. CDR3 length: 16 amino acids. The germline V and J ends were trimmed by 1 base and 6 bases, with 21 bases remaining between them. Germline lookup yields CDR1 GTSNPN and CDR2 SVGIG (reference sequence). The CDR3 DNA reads TGTGCCTGGAGTGCCGACATGGAAACAGGGATGGATGGCTACACCTTC. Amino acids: CAWSADMETGMDGYTF.

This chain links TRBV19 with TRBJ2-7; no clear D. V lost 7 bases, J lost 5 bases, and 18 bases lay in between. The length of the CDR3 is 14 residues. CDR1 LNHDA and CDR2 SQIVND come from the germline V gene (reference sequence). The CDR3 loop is CASITVGPYNEQYF. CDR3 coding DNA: TGTGCCAGTATCACAGTAGGTCCCTATAACGAGCAGTACTTC.

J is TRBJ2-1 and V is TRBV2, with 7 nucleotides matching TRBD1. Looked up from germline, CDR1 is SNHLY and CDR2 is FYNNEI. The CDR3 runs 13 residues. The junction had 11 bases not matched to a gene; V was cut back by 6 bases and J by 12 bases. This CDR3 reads CASSRQGQVAQFF. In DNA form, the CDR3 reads TGTGCCAGCAGCAGACAGGGTCAAGTCGCGCAGTTCTTC.

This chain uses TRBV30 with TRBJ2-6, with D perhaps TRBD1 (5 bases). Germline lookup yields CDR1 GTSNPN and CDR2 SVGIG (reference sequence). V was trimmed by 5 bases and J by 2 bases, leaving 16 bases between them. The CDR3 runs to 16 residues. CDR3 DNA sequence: TGTGCCTGGGGGGCGAGCGTGAGCCCTGGGGCCAACGTCCTGACTTTC. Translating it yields CAWGASVSPGANVLTF.

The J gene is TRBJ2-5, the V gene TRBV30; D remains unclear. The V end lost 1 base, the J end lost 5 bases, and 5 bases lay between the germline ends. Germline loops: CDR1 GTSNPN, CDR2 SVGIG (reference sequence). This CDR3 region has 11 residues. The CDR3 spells CAWSALETQYF. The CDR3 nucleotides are TGTGCCTGGAGTGCCCTTGAGACCCAGTACTTC.

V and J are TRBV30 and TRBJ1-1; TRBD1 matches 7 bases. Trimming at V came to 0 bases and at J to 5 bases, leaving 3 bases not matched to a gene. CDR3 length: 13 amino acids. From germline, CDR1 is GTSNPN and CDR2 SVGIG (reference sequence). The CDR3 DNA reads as TGTGCCTGGAGTGTAAACAGGGGAACTGAAGCTTTCTTT. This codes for CAWSVNRGTEAFF.

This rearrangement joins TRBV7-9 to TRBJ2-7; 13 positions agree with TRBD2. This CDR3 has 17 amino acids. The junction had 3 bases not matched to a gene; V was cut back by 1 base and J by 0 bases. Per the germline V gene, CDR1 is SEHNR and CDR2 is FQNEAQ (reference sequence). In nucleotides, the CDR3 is TGTGCCAGCAGCTTAGGGACTAGCGGGGGCCTCTCCTACGAGCAGTACTTC. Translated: CASSLGTSGGLSYEQYF.

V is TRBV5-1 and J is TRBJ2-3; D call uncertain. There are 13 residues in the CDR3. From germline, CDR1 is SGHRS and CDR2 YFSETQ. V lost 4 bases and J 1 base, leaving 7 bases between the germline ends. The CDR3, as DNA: TGCGCCAGCAGCCAAGCTGGCACAGATACGCAGTATTTT. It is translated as CASSQAGTDTQYF.

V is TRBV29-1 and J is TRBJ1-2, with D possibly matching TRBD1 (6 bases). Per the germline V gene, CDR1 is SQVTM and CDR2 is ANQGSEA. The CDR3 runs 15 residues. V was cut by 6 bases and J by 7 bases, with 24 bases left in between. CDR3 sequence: CSVSRDTAGYGGYTF. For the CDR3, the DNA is TGCAGCGTAAGCCGGGACACCGCAGGCTATGGTGGCTACACCTTC.

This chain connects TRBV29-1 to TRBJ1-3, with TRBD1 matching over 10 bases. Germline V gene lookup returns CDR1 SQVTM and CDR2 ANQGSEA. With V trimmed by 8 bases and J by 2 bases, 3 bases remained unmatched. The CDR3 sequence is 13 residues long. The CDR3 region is CSIGTGAGNTIYF. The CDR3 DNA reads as TGCAGCATCGGGACAGGGGCTGGAAACACCATATATTTT.

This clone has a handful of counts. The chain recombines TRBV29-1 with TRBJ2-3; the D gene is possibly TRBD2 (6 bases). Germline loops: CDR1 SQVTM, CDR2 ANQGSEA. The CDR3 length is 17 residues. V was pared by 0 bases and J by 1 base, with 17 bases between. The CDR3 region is CSVEDGVGSGGTDTQYF. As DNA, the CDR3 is TGCAGCGTTGAAGATGGGGTGGGTAGCGGCGGCACAGATACGCAGTATTTT.

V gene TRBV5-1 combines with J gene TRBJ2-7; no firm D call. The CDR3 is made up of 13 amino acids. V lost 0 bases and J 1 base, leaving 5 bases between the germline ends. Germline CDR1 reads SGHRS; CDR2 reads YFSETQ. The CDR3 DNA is TGCGCCAGCAGCTTGGACACGTCCTACGAGCAGTACTTC. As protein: CASSLDTSYEQYF.

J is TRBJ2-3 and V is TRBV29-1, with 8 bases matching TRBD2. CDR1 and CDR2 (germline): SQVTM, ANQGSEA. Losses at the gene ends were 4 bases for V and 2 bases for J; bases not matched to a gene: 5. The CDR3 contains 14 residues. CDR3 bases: TGCAGCGTTGTCCAGCGGGGGTTCACAGATACGCAGTATTTT. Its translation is CSVVQRGFTDTQYF.

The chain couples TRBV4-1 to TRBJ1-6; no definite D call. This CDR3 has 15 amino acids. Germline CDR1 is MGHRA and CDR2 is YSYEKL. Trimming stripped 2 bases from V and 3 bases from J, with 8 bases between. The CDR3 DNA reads TGCGCCAGCAGCCAACCAGAGGTCTATAATTCACCCCTCCACTTT. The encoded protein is CASSQPEVYNSPLHF.

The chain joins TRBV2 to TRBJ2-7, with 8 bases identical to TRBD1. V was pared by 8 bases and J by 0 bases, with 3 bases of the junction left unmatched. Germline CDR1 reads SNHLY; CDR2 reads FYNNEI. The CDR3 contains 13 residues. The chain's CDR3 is CASRGQGSYEQYF. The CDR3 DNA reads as TGTGCCAGCCGCGGACAGGGCTCCTACGAGCAGTACTTC.

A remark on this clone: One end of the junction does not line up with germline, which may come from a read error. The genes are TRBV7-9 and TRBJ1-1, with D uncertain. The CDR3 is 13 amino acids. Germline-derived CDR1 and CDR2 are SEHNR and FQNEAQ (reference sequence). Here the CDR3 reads CASSPLYDAGVSF. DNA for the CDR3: TGTGCCAGCAGCCCCTTGTACGATGCCGGAGTGTCCTTT.

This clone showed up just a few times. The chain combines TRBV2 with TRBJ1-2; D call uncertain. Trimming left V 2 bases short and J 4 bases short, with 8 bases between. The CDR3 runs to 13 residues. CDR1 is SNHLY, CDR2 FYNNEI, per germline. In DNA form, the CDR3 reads TGTGCCAGCAGTGAACTCCGGTTCTATGGCTACACCTTC. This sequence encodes CASSELRFYGYTF.

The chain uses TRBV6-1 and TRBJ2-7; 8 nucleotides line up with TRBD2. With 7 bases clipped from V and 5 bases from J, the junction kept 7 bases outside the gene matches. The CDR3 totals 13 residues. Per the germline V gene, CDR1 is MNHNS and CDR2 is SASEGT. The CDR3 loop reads CASKMSGGHEQYF. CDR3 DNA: TGTGCCAGCAAGATGAGCGGGGGTCACGAGCAGTACTTC.

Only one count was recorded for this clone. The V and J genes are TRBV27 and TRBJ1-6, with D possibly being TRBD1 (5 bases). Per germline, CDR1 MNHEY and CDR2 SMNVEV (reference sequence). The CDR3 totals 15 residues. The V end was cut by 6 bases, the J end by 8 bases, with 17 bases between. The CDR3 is CASSLRDSTYSPLHF. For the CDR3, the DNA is TGTGCCAGCAGCCTCCGGGACTCCACCTATTCACCCCTCCACTTT.

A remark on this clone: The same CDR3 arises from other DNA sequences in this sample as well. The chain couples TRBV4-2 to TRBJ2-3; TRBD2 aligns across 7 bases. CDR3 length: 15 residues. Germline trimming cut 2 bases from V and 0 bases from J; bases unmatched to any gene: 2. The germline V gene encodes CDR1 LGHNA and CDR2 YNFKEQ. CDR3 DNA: TGTGCCAGCAGCCAACTAGCGGTCAGCACAGATACGCAGTATTTT. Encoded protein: CASSQLAVSTDTQYF.